The 22 T cell receptor beta chains presented below share a single source sample, sequenced in a study of neurological immune-mediated disorders. TCRdb re-called the 5' RACE reads with MiXCR, one entry per CDR3 protein. The data hold more than 35,000 distinct CDR3 sequences, with about 6% observed a single time. Sample: CD4+ T cells from blood. These receptors all stem from a woman in her 40s in good health.

This clonotype was observed at least ten times. The V call is TRBV12-3 or TRBV12-4, the J call TRBJ2-4; 8 nucleotides agree with TRBD2. J lost 0 bases, V lost 3 bases, and 1 base had no gene match. This CDR3 is built from 15 residues. CDR3 residues: CASSFSGVAKNIQYF. The CDR3 DNA is TGTGCCAGCAGTTTTAGCGGGGTAGCCAAAAACATTCAGTACTTC.

At least ten counts were recorded for this clonotype. This chain uses TRBV7-9 with TRBJ2-7; TRBD2 might be the D (5 bases). The CDR3 is made up of 13 amino acids. The V gene lost 5 bases and the J gene lost 3 bases, with 11 bases spanning the gap. CDR1 and CDR2 (germline): SEHNR, FQNEAQ (reference sequence). For the CDR3, the DNA is TGTGCCAGCAGCCAGGACTGGAACTACGAGCAGTACTTC. Amino acid sequence: CASSQDWNYEQYF.

This clonotype appeared many times. The chain combines TRBV7-9 with TRBJ2-5, with TRBD2 identical over 10 bases. Germline CDR1 SEHNR, CDR2 FQNEAQ (reference sequence). The CDR3 contains 17 residues. The V segment lost 5 bases and the J segment 7 bases; nucleotides outside the gene matches: 16. CDR3 coding DNA: TGTGCCAGCAGCCTCACCCAAGCGGGAGGGCCCGGAGTGACCCAGTACTTC. The encoded protein is CASSLTQAGGPGVTQYF.

At least ten counts were recorded for this clonotype. The rearrangement joins TRBV28 to TRBJ2-7; the D gene is possibly TRBD1 (6 bases). The V gene's germline CDR1 is MDHEN and CDR2 SYDVKM. The CDR3 is made up of 14 amino acids. The V gene lost 3 bases and the J gene lost 6 bases, with 15 bases spanning the gap. The CDR3 here is CASSFLTGWGEQYF. The CDR3 DNA follows: TGTGCCAGCAGTTTTCTAACAGGGTGGGGCGAGCAGTACTTC.

This clonotype appeared many times. The gene calls are TRBV6-6 and TRBJ2-7, with TRBD1 matching over 7 bases. The junction had 15 bases not matched to a gene; V was cut back by 7 bases and J by 0 bases. The CDR3 totals 17 residues. Looked up from germline, CDR1 is MNHNY and CDR2 is SVGAGI (reference sequence). CDR3 residues: CASTDSLTGLSSYEQYF. The CDR3 DNA sequence: TGTGCCAGCACAGACTCACTGACAGGGCTATCCTCCTACGAGCAGTACTTC.

This clonotype was seen ten or more times. The chain couples TRBV20-1 to TRBJ2-3; 7 bases fit TRBD2. J was trimmed by 2 bases and V by 0 bases; bases with no gene match: 5. Germline assignment: CDR1 DFQATT and CDR2 SNEGSKA (reference sequence). The CDR3 length is 15 residues. The CDR3 DNA sequence: TGCAGTGCTAGAGATCCTAGCGGATTCACAGATACGCAGTATTTT. It yields the protein CSARDPSGFTDTQYF.

This clonotype has at least ten counts. This chain links TRBV7-9 with TRBJ2-5, with 9 bases matching TRBD1. This CDR3 spans 15 amino acids. V shed 5 bases, J shed 5 bases, and the junction held 9 bases outside the gene matches. The germline V gene has CDR1 SEHNR and CDR2 FQNEAQ (reference sequence). The CDR3 reads CASSRSGQGGETQYF. CDR3 nucleotide sequence: TGTGCCAGCAGCCGCTCGGGACAGGGAGGGGAGACCCAGTACTTC.

This clonotype has a count of ten or more. The chain is built from TRBV5-1 and TRBJ2-5; D unresolved. V was clipped by 0 bases and J by 6 bases, with 3 bases between them. Per the germline V gene, CDR1 is SGHRS and CDR2 is YFSETQ. The CDR3 covers 11 residues. The CDR3 DNA sequence: TGCGCCAGCAGCTTGGAAAAGACCCAGTACTTC. It specifies CASSLEKTQYF.

This clonotype was picked up many times. The genes are TRBV7-2 and TRBJ1-2, with D perhaps TRBD1 (6 bases). V gave up 1 base and J gave up 3 bases, with 12 bases separating them. CDR3 size: 15 residues. The V gene's germline CDR1 is SGHTA and CDR2 FQGNSA. The CDR3 DNA reads TGTGCCAGCAGCTTAGTTCCAGGGGAAGACTATGGCTACACCTTC. Translation: CASSLVPGEDYGYTF.

This clonotype was seen many times. V usage is TRBV5-1 and J usage is TRBJ2-2; D ambiguous. Looked up from germline, CDR1 is SGHRS and CDR2 is YFSETQ. V lost 4 bases to trimming and J lost 4 bases, with 8 bases between them. The length of the CDR3 is 13 residues. The CDR3 DNA follows: TGCGCCAGCAGCGGATTCGGCACCGGGGAGCTGTTTTTT. Its protein is CASSGFGTGELFF.

This clonotype was seen repeatedly, ten times or more. This chain links TRBV3-1 with TRBJ2-7; D might be TRBD2 (5 bases). This CDR3 spans 11 amino acids. Germline CDR1 is LGHDT and CDR2 is YNNKEL (reference sequence). Trimming removed 5 bases from V and 6 bases from J, with 8 bases in between. The CDR3 coding sequence is TGTGCCAGCAGCGAGCGGAGCGAGCAGTACTTC. This encodes CASSERSEQYF.

This clonotype was observed a few times. The CDR3 protein is CASSWTGGDTQYF. For the CDR3, the DNA is TGTGCCAGCAGCTGGACAGGGGGCGATACGCAGTATTTT. The chain couples TRBV11-3 to TRBJ2-3; 11 positions match TRBD1. Germline assignment: CDR1 SGHNT and CDR2 YENEEA. The CDR3 spans 13 residues. J lost 6 bases, V lost 4 bases, and 0 bases had no gene match.

Many counts were recorded for this clonotype. The V gene is TRBV7-6, the J gene TRBJ2-7, with a weak D call TRBD1 (6 bases). The length of the CDR3 is 14 residues. V was trimmed by 5 bases and J by 7 bases, leaving 18 bases between them. Germline V gives CDR1 SGHVS, CDR2 FNYEAQ. The CDR3 spells CASSASTTGREQYF. The CDR3 nucleotides are TGTGCCAGCAGCGCATCTACGACAGGTCGGGAGCAGTACTTC. Using reference TRBV7-6 and TRBJ2-7 for the parts outside the CDR3, the full variable domain is GAGVSQSPRYKVTKRGQDVALRCDPISGHVSLYWYRQALGQGPEFLTYFNYEAQQDKSGLPNDRFSAERPEGSISTLTIQRTEQRDSAMYRCASSASTTGREQYFGPGTRLTVT.

The table lists this clonotype with many counts. V gene TRBV20-1 combines with J gene TRBJ2-1; a possible D gene is TRBD2 (5 bases). V lost 3 bases, J lost 7 bases, and 10 bases lay in between. The CDR3 totals 12 residues. Looked up from germline, CDR1 is DFQATT and CDR2 is SNEGSKA (reference sequence). The CDR3 nucleotides read TGCAGTGCTAGGAAAATAGCGAATGAGCAGTTCTTC. Translation gives CSARKIANEQFF.

The chain recombines TRBV10-3 with TRBJ1-1; D might be TRBD1 (5 bases). The CDR3 extends over 13 amino acids. Trimming cost V 4 bases and J 6 bases, with 12 bases left between them. Germline V gene data show CDR1 as ENHRY and CDR2 as SYGVKD. CDR3 nucleotide sequence: TGTGCCATCAGTGTAGACCAGGGTTCTGAAGCTTTCTTT. This translates into CAISVDQGSEAFF.

This clonotype has ten or more counts. The CDR3 region has the DNA TGTGCCAGCAGCTTCGGCGGGAGATCCGGGGCCAACGTCCTGACTTTC. Protein sequence: CASSFGGRSGANVLTF. The chain couples TRBV7-8 to TRBJ2-6, with 7 bases aligning to TRBD2. The CDR3 runs to 16 residues. Germline V gives CDR1 SGHVS, CDR2 FQNEAQ. Unmatched junction bases numbered 6, after V lost 3 bases and J lost 4 bases. The full variable domain, in which reference TRBV7-8 and TRBJ2-6 provide the parts outside the CDR3, is GAGVSQSPRYKVAKRGQDVALRCDPISGHVSLFWYQQALGQGPEFLTYFQNEAQLDKSGLPSDRFFAERPEGSVSTLKIQRTQQEDSAVYLCASSFGGRSGANVLTFGAGSRLTVL.

This clonotype has at least ten counts. One end of the junction does not line up with germline, which may come from a read error. The gene calls are TRBV20-1 and TRBJ2-2; no firm D call. This CDR3 spans 15 amino acids. The germline V gene has CDR1 DFQATT and CDR2 SNEGSKA (reference sequence). This chain's CDR3 is CSALTSVGNAGELFF. The DNA of the CDR3 is TGCAGTGCCCTGACGTCGGTGGGGAACGCCGGGGAGCTGTTTTTT.

This clonotype was detected ten times or more. The chain links TRBV10-3 to TRBJ2-2; 8 bases are shared with TRBD1. The CDR3 sequence is 16 residues long. CDR1 is ENHRY and CDR2 is SYGVKD in the germline V gene. Trimming at V came to 0 bases and at J to 6 bases, leaving 6 bases not matched to a gene. The CDR3 nucleotides read TGTGCCATCAGTGAGTCGACTACAGGGGGTCCCGGGGAGCTGTTTTTT. Its translation: CAISESTTGGPGELFF.

There are many counts of this clonotype. The chain has TRBV5-6 and TRBJ1-1; tentatively, D is TRBD1 (5 bases). The V gene lost 3 bases and the J gene lost 1 base, with 10 bases spanning the gap. Germline lookup yields CDR1 SGHDT and CDR2 YYEEEE. The CDR3 totals 14 residues. The DNA for the CDR3 is TGTGCCAGCAGCTGGGGACGGCCGAACACTGAAGCTTTCTTT. This encodes CASSWGRPNTEAFF.

The table lists this clonotype with many counts. This chain joins TRBV9 and TRBJ2-4; 9 bases fit TRBD2. The V gene end was trimmed by 7 bases and the J gene end by 6 bases; junction bases not matched to a gene: 14. Germline loops: CDR1 SGDLS, CDR2 YYNGEE. This CDR3 contains 16 residues. CDR3 nucleotides: TGTGCCAGCTCAGCCCAATTCGGACTAGCGAGAAACATTCAGTACTTC. It yields the protein CASSAQFGLARNIQYF.

There are many counts of this clonotype. The chain links TRBV20-1 to TRBJ2-7; 12 nucleotides match TRBD2. Germline V gives CDR1 DFQATT, CDR2 SNEGSKA (reference sequence). The CDR3 length is 17 residues. J gave up 3 bases and V 0 bases, and 9 bases lay outside the gene matches. Here the CDR3 DNA reads TGCAGTGCTAGAGATGAACTAGGACTAGCGGGACGCTACGAGCAGTACTTC. It translates to CSARDELGLAGRYEQYF.

Many counts were recorded for this clonotype. J is TRBJ2-2 and V is TRBV11-3, with 8 bases matching TRBD2. The junction had 7 bases not matched to a gene; V was cut back by 2 bases and J by 8 bases. The germline gives CDR1 SGHNT, CDR2 YENEEA. The CDR3 spans 15 residues. The CDR3 sequence: CASSLPGLAAGELFF. The CDR3 region has the DNA TGTGCCAGCAGCTTACCAGGACTAGCAGCAGGGGAGCTGTTTTTT.